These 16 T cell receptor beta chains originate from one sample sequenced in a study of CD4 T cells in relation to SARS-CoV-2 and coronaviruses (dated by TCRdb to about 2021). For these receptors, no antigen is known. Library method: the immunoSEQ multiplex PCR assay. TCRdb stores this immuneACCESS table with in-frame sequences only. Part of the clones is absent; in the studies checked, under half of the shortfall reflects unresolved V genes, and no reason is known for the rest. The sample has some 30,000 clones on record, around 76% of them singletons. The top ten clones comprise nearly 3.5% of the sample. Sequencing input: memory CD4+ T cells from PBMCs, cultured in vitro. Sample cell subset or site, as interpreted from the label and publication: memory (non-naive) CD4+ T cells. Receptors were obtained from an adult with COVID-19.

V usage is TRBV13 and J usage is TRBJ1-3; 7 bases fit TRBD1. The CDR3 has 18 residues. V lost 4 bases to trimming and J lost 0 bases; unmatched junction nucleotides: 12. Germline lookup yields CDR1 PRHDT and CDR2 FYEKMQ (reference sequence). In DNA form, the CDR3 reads TGTGCCAGCAGCTCCTATTTGGACAGGAGACCCTCTGGAAACACCATATATTTT. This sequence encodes CASSSYLDRRPSGNTIYF.

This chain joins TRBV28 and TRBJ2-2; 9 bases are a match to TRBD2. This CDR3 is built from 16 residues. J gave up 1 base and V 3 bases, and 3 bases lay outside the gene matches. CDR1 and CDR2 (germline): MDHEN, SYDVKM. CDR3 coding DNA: TGTGCCAGCAGTTTGGAGACTAGCGGGAACACCGGGGAGCTGTTTTTT. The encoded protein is CASSLETSGNTGELFF.

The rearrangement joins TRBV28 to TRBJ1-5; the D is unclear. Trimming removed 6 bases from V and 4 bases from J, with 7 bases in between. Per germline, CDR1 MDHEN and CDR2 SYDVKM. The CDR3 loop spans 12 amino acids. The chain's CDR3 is CASRDGNQPQHF. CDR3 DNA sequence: TGTGCCAGCAGAGACGGGAATCAGCCCCAGCATTTT.

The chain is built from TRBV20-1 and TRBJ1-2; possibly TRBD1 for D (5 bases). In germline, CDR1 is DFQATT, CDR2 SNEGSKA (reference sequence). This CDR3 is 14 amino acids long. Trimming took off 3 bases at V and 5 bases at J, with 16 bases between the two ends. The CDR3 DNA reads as TGCAGTGCTAGTGGGGGAAAAGGGAAGTATGGCTACACCTTC. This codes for CSASGGKGKYGYTF.

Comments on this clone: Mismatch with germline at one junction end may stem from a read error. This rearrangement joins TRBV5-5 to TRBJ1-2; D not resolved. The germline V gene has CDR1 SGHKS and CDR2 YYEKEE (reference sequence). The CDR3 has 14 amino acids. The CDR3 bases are TGTGCCAGCAGGTTGGACCTAGGGATTTATGGCTACACCTTC. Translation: CASRLDLGIYGYTF.

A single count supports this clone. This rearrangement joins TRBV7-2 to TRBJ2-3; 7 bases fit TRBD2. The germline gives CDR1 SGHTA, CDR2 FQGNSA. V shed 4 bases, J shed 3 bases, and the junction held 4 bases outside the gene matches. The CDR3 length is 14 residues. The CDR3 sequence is CASSSNGGTDTQYF. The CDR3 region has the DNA TGTGCCAGCAGCTCGAACGGGGGGACAGATACGCAGTATTTT. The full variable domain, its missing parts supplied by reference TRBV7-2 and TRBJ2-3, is GAGVSQSPSNKVTEKGKDVELRCDPISGHTALYWYRQSLGQGLEFLIYFQGNSAPDKSGLPSDRFSAERTGGSVSTLTIQRTQQEDSAVYLCASSSNGGTDTQYFGPGTRLTVL.

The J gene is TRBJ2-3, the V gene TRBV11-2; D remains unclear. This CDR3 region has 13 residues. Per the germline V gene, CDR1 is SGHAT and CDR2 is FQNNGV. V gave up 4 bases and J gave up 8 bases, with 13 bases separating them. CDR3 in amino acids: CASSSLGSPTQYF. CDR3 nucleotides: TGTGCCAGCAGCTCCTTGGGGTCGCCTACGCAGTATTTT.

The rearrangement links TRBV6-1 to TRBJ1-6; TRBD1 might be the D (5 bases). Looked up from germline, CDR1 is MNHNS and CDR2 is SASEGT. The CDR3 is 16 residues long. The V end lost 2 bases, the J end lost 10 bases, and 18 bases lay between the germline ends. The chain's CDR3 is CASSEFGTPVRSPLHF. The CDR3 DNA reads TGTGCCAGCAGTGAATTCGGGACCCCCGTAAGATCACCCCTCCACTTT.

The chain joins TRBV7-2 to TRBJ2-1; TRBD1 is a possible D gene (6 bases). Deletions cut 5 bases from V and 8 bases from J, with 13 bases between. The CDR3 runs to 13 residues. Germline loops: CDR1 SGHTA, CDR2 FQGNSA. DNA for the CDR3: TGTGCCAGCAGCAACCAGGGGTTCGATGAGCAGTTCTTC. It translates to CASSNQGFDEQFF.

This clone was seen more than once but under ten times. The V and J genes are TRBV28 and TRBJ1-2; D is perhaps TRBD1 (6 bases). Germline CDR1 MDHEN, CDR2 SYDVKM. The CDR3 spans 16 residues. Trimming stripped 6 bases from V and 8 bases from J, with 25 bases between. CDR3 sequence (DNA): TGTGCCAGCAGGCTCTGGGGCAGGACAGAGGCGAGCGGCTACACCTTC. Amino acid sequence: CASRLWGRTEASGYTF.

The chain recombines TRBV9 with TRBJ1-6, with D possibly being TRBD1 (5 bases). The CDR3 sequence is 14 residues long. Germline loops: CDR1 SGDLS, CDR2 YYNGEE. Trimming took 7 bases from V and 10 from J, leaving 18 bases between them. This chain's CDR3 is CASAGGGVGSPLHF. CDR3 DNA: TGTGCCAGCGCCGGTGGAGGGGTAGGATCACCCCTCCACTTT.

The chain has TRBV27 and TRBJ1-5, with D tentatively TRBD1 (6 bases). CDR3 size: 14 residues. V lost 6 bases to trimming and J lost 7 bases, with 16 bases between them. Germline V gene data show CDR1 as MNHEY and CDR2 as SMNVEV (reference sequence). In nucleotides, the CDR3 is TGTGCCAGCAGACCTAGGACAGTTCTACAGCCCCAGCATTTT. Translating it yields CASRPRTVLQPQHF.

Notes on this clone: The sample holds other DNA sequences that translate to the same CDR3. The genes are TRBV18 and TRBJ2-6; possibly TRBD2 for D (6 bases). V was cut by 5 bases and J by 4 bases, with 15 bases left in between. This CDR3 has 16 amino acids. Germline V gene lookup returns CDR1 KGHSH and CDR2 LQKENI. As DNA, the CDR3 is TGTGCCAGCTCATCGGGAGACATTGCCGGGGCCAACGTCCTGACTTTC. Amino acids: CASSSGDIAGANVLTF.

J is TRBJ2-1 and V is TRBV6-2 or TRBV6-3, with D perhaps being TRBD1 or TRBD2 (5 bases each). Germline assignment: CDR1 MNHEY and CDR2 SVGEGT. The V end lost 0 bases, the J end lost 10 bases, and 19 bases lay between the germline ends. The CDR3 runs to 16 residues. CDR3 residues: CASSYSARIGTNEQFF. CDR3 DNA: TGTGCCAGCAGTTACTCAGCCCGTATCGGGACCAACGAGCAGTTCTTC.

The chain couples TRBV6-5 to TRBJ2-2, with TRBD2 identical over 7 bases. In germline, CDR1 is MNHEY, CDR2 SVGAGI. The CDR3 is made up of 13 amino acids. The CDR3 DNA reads TGTGTGACAGCGGGGCCTAACACCGGGGAGCTGTTTTTT. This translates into CVTAGPNTGELFF.

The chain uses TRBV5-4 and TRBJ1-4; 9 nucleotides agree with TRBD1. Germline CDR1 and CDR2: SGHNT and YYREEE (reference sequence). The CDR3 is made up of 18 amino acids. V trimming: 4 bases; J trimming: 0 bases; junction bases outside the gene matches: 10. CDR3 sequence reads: CASSPSQGARATNEKLFF. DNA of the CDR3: TGTGCCAGCAGCCCTTCACAGGGGGCGCGGGCAACTAATGAAAAACTGTTTTTT.